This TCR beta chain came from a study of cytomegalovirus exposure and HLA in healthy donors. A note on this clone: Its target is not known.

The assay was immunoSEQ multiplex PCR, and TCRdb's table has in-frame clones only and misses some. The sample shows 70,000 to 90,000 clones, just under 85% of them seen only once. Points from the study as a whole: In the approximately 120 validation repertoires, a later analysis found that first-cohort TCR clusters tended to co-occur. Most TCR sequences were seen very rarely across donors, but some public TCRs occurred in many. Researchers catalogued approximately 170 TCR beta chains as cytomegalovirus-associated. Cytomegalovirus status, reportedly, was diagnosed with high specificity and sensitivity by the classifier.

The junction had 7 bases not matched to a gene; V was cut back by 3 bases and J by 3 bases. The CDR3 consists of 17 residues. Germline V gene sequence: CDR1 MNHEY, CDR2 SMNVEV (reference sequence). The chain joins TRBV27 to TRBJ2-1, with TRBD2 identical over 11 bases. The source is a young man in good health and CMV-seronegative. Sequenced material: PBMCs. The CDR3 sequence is CASSFFTGTSGYNEQFF. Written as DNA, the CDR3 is TGTGCCAGCAGTTTTTTCACCGGGACTAGCGGCTACAATGAGCAGTTCTTC.